A selection of T cell receptor beta chains follows, all from one sample in a study of neurological immune-mediated disorders. TCRdb independently ran MiXCR on the 5' RACE reads; one entry per CDR3 protein. The table has about 90,000 distinct CDR3 sequences, roughly 13% seen once. The specimen sequenced was PBMCs. The receptors derive from a female donor with HTLV-1-associated myelopathy (HAM/TSP). Both conserved end residues are part of each CDR3. The D gene is left open where the match is weak. Size tells how often a clone was seen (once, few, many) or the class of an expanded clone, and some rows leave it out.

size	V	J	D	CDR3	DNA
many	TRBV7-3	TRBJ2-7	TRBD1	CASSLGTGKEQYF	TGTGCCAGCAGCCTGGGGACAGGGAAAGAGCAGTACTTC
many	TRBV11-2	TRBJ2-1	-	CASSLERGGRIYEQFF	TGTGCCAGCAGCTTAGAGCGAGGGGGGCGAATCTATGAGCAGTTCTTC
many	TRBV5-1	TRBJ2-1	-	CASSLASPRGYNEQFF	TGCGCCAGCAGCTTGGCTAGTCCCCGGGGGTACAATGAGCAGTTCTTC
many	TRBV15	TRBJ2-5	-	CATSRDRETQYF	TGTGCTACCAGCAGAGATCGAGAGACCCAGTACTTC
many	TRBV2	TRBJ2-5	TRBD1	CASSGTGIGETQYF	TGTGCCAGCAGCGGGACAGGGATAGGTGAGACCCAGTACTTC
many	TRBV6-1	TRBJ1-2	-	CASSELRQEANYGYTF	TGTGCCAGCAGTGAATTGAGACAGGAAGCTAACTATGGCTACACCTTC
many	TRBV11-2	TRBJ2-5	-	CASSLSGTVTQYF	TGTGCCAGCAGCTTGTCAGGGACTGTGACCCAGTACTTC
many	TRBV27	TRBJ2-5	-	CASSLNRINQETQYF	TGTGCCAGCAGTTTGAACAGGATAAACCAAGAGACCCAGTACTTC
-	TRBV2	TRBJ2-6	-	CASSEYSGANVLTF	TGTGCCAGCAGTGAATACTCTGGGGCCAACGTCCTGACTTTC
many	TRBV4-1	TRBJ2-7	TRBD2	CASSQHRDYSYEQYF	TGCGCCAGCAGCCAGCACCGGGACTACTCCTACGAGCAGTACTTC
many	TRBV20-1	TRBJ1-6	TRBD1	CSAPGQGMSPLHF	TGCAGTGCCCCGGGACAGGGGATGTCACCCCTCCACTTT
many	TRBV7-2	TRBJ2-1	TRBD2	CASSLGLAGGTGVQFF	TGTGCCAGCAGCTTAGGACTAGCGGGGGGAACCGGTGTGCAGTTCTTC
many	TRBV3-1	TRBJ2-4	TRBD1	CASSQAAGTVYF	TGTGCCAGCAGCCAAGCGGCTGGGACAGTATACTTC
-	TRBV7-6	TRBJ2-7	-	CASSLTQGSEYEQYF	TGTGCCAGCAGCTTAACACAGGGCTCGGAGTACGAGCAGTACTTC
many	TRBV7-2	TRBJ2-1	-	CASSLGAESYNEQFF	TGTGCCAGCAGCTTAGGCGCCGAGTCCTACAATGAGCAGTTCTTC
many	TRBV2	TRBJ2-1	-	CASSESGGTFYNEQFF	TGTGCCAGCAGTGAATCTGGGGGGACCTTCTACAATGAGCAGTTCTTC
many	TRBV7-8	TRBJ2-7	-	CASSLAGGHIYEQYF	TGTGCCAGCAGCTTAGCGGGCGGGCATATCTACGAGCAGTACTTC
many	TRBV7-2	TRBJ2-1	-	CASSLVGDVSYNEQFF	TGTGCCAGCAGCTTAGTTGGGGACGTCTCCTACAATGAGCAGTTCTTC
many	TRBV5-1	TRBJ1-1	-	CASSLGAVNTEAFF	TGCGCCAGCAGCTTGGGGGCGGTGAACACTGAAGCTTTCTTT
once	TRBV5-1	TRBJ2-7	TRBD1	CASSFLGTGIPYAQYF	TGCGCCAGCAGCTTCCTCGGGACAGGGATACCCTACGCGCAGTACTTC
many	TRBV6-1	TRBJ1-1	-	CASRGQKNTEAFF	TGTGCCAGCAGAGGACAGAAAAACACTGAAGCTTTCTTT
few	TRBV28	TRBJ2-6	TRBD2	CASSFGGAGSGANVLTF	TGTGCCAGCAGTTTCGGGGGGGCGGGGTCTGGGGCCAACGTCCTGACTTTC
many	TRBV24-1	TRBJ1-2	-	CATSSVQGYGYTF	TGTGCCACCAGTTCAGTCCAGGGATATGGCTACACCTTC
many	TRBV6-1	TRBJ2-7	-	CAIQNPITYEQYF	TGTGCCATACAGAACCCAATCACCTACGAGCAGTACTTC
many	TRBV21-1	TRBJ1-4	-	CASSRTSGARVNRIEKLFF	TGTGCCAGCAGCAGGACCTCAGGGGCCCGGGTCAATCGAATAGAAAAACTGTTTTTT
many	TRBV2	TRBJ1-2	-	CASSESRSFYGYTF	TGTGCCAGCAGTGAATCTAGGAGTTTCTATGGCTACACCTTC
many	TRBV29-1	TRBJ2-1	TRBD2	CSGGTSGFVEQFF	TGCAGCGGGGGGACTAGTGGATTTGTTGAGCAGTTCTTC
many	TRBV25-1	TRBJ2-4	TRBD1	CASSGRGQDLPRGKNIQYF	TGTGCCAGCAGTGGTCGAGGACAGGACCTGCCACGGGGCAAAAACATTCAGTACTTC
-	TRBV20-1	TRBJ2-6	-	CSARPQSGANVLTF	TGCAGTGCTAGGCCCCAGTCTGGGGCCAACGTCCTGACTTTC
many	TRBV29-1	TRBJ1-1	-	CSVEDQGYTEAFF	TGCAGCGTTGAAGATCAGGGCTACACTGAAGCTTTCTTT
many	TRBV29-1	TRBJ2-4	-	CSVERVIGQTYF	TGCAGCGTTGAAAGAGTAATAGGACAGACTTACTTC
many	TRBV6-2/TRBV6-3	TRBJ2-2	-	CASSYSERGTGELFF	TGTGCCAGCAGTTACTCGGAGAGGGGCACCGGGGAGCTGTTTTTT
many	TRBV28	TRBJ2-3	-	CASGRTYSTDTQYF	TGTGCCAGCGGAAGGACTTATAGCACAGATACGCAGTATTTT
many	TRBV2	TRBJ1-4	TRBD1	CASSITGEDEKLFF	TGTGCCAGCAGTATTACAGGGGAGGATGAAAAACTGTTTTTT
many	TRBV5-1	TRBJ2-2	-	CASREGLRANTGELFF	TGCGCCAGCAGAGAAGGACTCAGAGCGAACACCGGGGAGCTGTTTTTT
-	TRBV4-2	TRBJ1-2	-	CASSQEATGGGYRSYTF	TGTGCCAGCAGCCAAGAGGCAACCGGGGGGGGCTATAGAAGCTACACCTTC
many	TRBV5-1	TRBJ2-7	-	CASSLGQFYEQYF	TGCGCCAGCAGCTTAGGACAGTTTTACGAGCAGTACTTC
many	TRBV20-1	TRBJ2-7	-	CRISGRSVWEQYF	TGCAGGATCTCCGGCAGGTCTGTGTGGGAGCAGTACTTC
many	TRBV20-1	TRBJ2-6	-	CSAPGSSGANVLTF	TGCAGTGCGCCAGGGAGCTCTGGGGCCAACGTCCTGACTTTC
many	TRBV20-1	TRBJ2-4	TRBD1	CSAPGGVQDGIQYF	TGCAGTGCCCCAGGGGGCGTACAGGACGGCATTCAGTACTTC
many	TRBV20-1	TRBJ2-7	TRBD1	CSARRIRDSPYEQYF	TGCAGTGCTAGGAGAATCCGGGACAGCCCCTACGAGCAGTACTTC
many	TRBV5-1	TRBJ2-3	-	CASSRAASTDTQYF	TGCGCCAGCAGCCGAGCGGCTAGCACAGATACGCAGTATTTT
many	TRBV7-9	TRBJ2-7	-	CASSRFGDSYEQYF	TGTGCCAGCAGCCGCTTCGGGGACTCCTACGAGCAGTACTTC
many	TRBV28	TRBJ2-5	TRBD1	CASSQGTGGETQYF	TGTGCCAGCAGTCAGGGGACAGGGGGAGAGACCCAGTACTTC
many	TRBV12-3/TRBV12-4	TRBJ2-1	-	CASTMRPELDEQFF	TGTGCCAGCACAATGAGGCCGGAGTTAGATGAGCAGTTCTTC
-	TRBV3-1	TRBJ2-7	TRBD2	CASSQDLGLAGTYEQYF	TGTGCCAGCAGCCAAGATCTGGGACTAGCGGGGACCTACGAGCAGTACTTC
many	TRBV24-1	TRBJ2-1	TRBD1	CATSDPGGEGHEQFF	TGTGCCACCAGTGACCCAGGGGGCGAAGGTCATGAGCAGTTCTTC
many	TRBV11-2	TRBJ2-7	TRBD1	CASSNTGQGKHEQYF	TGTGCCAGCAGTAACACCGGACAGGGTAAGCACGAGCAGTACTTC
many	TRBV4-3	TRBJ2-1	-	CASSQAGTLREQFF	TGCGCCAGCAGCCAAGCTGGGACCTTGAGGGAGCAGTTCTTC
many	TRBV20-1	TRBJ2-1	-	CSAREVGGINEQFF	TGCAGTGCTAGAGAGGTGGGCGGGATCAATGAGCAGTTCTTC
many	TRBV5-1	TRBJ2-2	TRBD1	CASSSGPRTGDTGELFF	TGCGCCAGCAGTTCCGGACCGCGGACAGGAGACACCGGGGAGCTGTTTTTT
many	TRBV4-1	TRBJ2-3	-	CASSQGARYTDTQYF	TGCGCCAGCAGCCAAGGGGCGCGATACACAGATACGCAGTATTTT
many	TRBV6-5	TRBJ1-1	-	CASSSPGLNTEAFF	TGTGCCAGCAGTTCCCCGGGGTTAAACACTGAAGCTTTCTTT
many	TRBV5-1	TRBJ2-7	-	CASSLAFRDYEQYF	TGCGCCAGCAGCTTGGCTTTTAGGGACTACGAGCAGTACTTC
many	TRBV4-2	TRBJ2-5	TRBD2	CASSQDRTSGEETQYF	TGTGCCAGCAGCCAAGATCGGACTAGCGGGGAAGAGACCCAGTACTTC
many	TRBV6-5	TRBJ1-1	-	CASSRLGLAGEAFF	TGTGCCAGCAGCCGTCTCGGTTTGGCAGGGGAAGCTTTCTTT
many	TRBV27	TRBJ1-1	TRBD1	CASSMSRDSTEAFF	TGTGCCAGCAGCATGTCCCGGGACAGCACTGAAGCTTTCTTT
many	TRBV3-1	TRBJ2-7	-	CASSQGLGYSYEQYF	TGTGCCAGCAGCCAAGGTCTAGGCTACTCCTACGAGCAGTACTTC